This TCR beta chain was found in a study of cytomegalovirus exposure and HLA in healthy donors. Study summary: The Caucasian-associated ancestry cluster contained about four fifths of the approximately 430 genotyped donors.

With 60 Vbeta and 13 Jbeta primers, the PCR was carried out. The method was immunoSEQ multiplex PCR; TCRdb's version includes in-frame clones alone and lacks a portion of them. The sample data list 130,000 to 150,000 clones. In regard to this clone: Its antigen is undetermined.

Germline-derived CDR1 and CDR2 are MDHEN and SYDVKM. V gave up 3 bases and J gave up 3 bases; unmatched junction bases: 8. The CDR3 totals 15 residues. Study outcomes and limitations: Certain sequence variants were highly shared and formed a cluster, and this cluster was likely a sequencing artifact.

Sequencing used PBMCs. The TCR originated in a man aged 35 to 55 in good health and CMV-seronegative. The chain has TRBV28 and TRBJ2-7; 7 nucleotides match TRBD2. The CDR3 loop reads CASSFVAGEIYEQYF. The CDR3 coding sequence is TGTGCCAGCAGTTTTGTGGCGGGGGAGATCTACGAGCAGTACTTC.